These 7 T cell receptor beta chains were sequenced from one sample in a study of cytomegalovirus exposure and HLA in healthy donors. The PCR made use of 60 Vbeta and 13 Jbeta primers. Here immunoSEQ multiplex PCR was the method, and the copy in TCRdb shows in-frame clones only, minus some. The profile covers hundreds of thousands of clones, with just over 75% appearing a single time and less than 3% taken by the ten largest. Material for sequencing was PBMCs. These receptors all stem from a woman in her sixties or seventies in good health and CMV-seropositive.

The V and J genes are TRBV11-2 and TRBJ2-1; the match to TRBD2 covers 9 bases. CDR1 is SGHAT, CDR2 FQNNGV, per germline. The CDR3 totals 16 residues. V trimming: 5 bases; J trimming: 2 bases; junction bases outside the gene matches: 7. As DNA, the CDR3 is TGTGCCAGCAGCAGACTAGCGGTGAGGACCTACAATGAGCAGTTCTTC. It encodes CASSRLAVRTYNEQFF.

This rearrangement joins TRBV7-2 to TRBJ1-1; D is unresolved. The germline V and J ends were trimmed by 3 bases and 8 bases, with 7 bases remaining between them. CDR1 SGHTA and CDR2 FQGNSA come from the germline V gene. The CDR3 spans 11 residues. The CDR3 sequence is CASSLGGEAFF. The DNA of the CDR3 is TGTGCCAGCAGCTTGGGAGGGGAAGCTTTCTTT.

This sequence joins TRBV25-1 and TRBJ1-2; TRBD1 aligns across 7 bases. Germline V CDR1 and CDR2: MGHDK, SYGVNS. V shed 3 bases, J shed 6 bases, and the junction held 13 bases outside the gene matches. The CDR3 runs 16 residues. The CDR3 bases are TGTGCCAGCAGTGAGGAAGGAGACAGGGCATCTCATGGCTACACCTTC. Translating gives CASSEEGDRASHGYTF.

This chain uses TRBV29-1 with TRBJ1-2; possible D gene TRBD1, 6 bases. Looked up from germline, CDR1 is SQVTM and CDR2 is ANQGSEA. The ends were cut back, 5 bases at V and 2 bases at J, with 12 bases in the middle. The CDR3 sequence is 13 residues long. The CDR3 DNA sequence: TGCAGCGTTCTTCCCGGACAGAACTATGGCTACACCTTC. Its protein is CSVLPGQNYGYTF.

The V call is TRBV27, the J call TRBJ2-2; 8 positions agree with TRBD2. V shed 3 bases and J 6 bases; nucleotides not matched to a gene: 3. Germline values: CDR1 MNHEY, CDR2 SMNVEV (reference sequence). The CDR3 is 14 amino acids. The CDR3 DNA follows: TGTGCCAGCAGTTTGTTCGGGGGGGCCGGGGAGCTGTTTTTT. Residues: CASSLFGGAGELFF.

J is TRBJ2-1 and V is TRBV18; possible D gene TRBD1, 6 bases. From germline, CDR1 is KGHSH and CDR2 LQKENI. V lost 3 bases, J lost 5 bases, and 8 bases lay in between. CDR3 length: 13 residues. The CDR3 nucleotides are TGTGCCAGCTCACCCGACAGGAACAATGAGCAGTTCTTC. Encoded protein: CASSPDRNNEQFF.

This rearrangement joins TRBV9 to TRBJ1-5, with D maybe TRBD1 (5 bases). CDR1 and CDR2 from the germline V gene are SGDLS and YYNGEE. The V and J ends lost 4 bases and 1 base respectively, with 12 bases between them. The length of the CDR3 is 15 residues. CDR3 protein: CASSPRGGSNQPQHF. The CDR3 bases are TGTGCCAGCAGCCCGCGGGGGGGAAGCAATCAGCCCCAGCATTTT. The full variable domain, in which reference TRBV9 and TRBJ1-5 provide the parts outside the CDR3, is DSGVTQTPKHLITATGQRVTLRCSPRSGDLSVYWYQQSLDQGLQFLIQYYNGEERAKGNILERFSAQQFPDLHSELNLSSLELGDSALYFCASSPRGGSNQPQHFGDGTRLSIL.